The sequence of this T cell receptor beta chain was determined in a study of cytomegalovirus exposure and HLA in healthy donors. Study-level background: The study placed around 80% of its roughly 410 genotyped donors in the Caucasian-associated ancestry cluster. Overall study results and limits: As a later analysis showed, several of the most significant clusters appeared to be linked to common viral pathogens. Follow-up analysis found HLA locus-dependent TCR association rates, highest for DRB1 and lowest for HLA-C.

Regarding this clone: Its specificity is not known.

Primers included in the PCR were 60 Vbeta and 13 Jbeta primers. Data came from immunoSEQ multiplex PCR; TCRdb stores just in-frame clones and leaves some out. The table records tens of thousands of clones, roughly 84% of them present only once. The germline gives CDR1 SGHRS, CDR2 YFSETQ. The CDR3 is 15 amino acids. With V trimmed by 6 bases and J by 0 bases, 2 bases remained unmatched. The chain links TRBV5-1 to TRBJ2-7, with 14 bases matching TRBD2. The sequencing input was PBMCs. The sequence came from a human donor in good health. This CDR3 reads CASTGTSGSSYEQYF. The CDR3, as DNA: TGCGCCAGCACCGGGACTAGCGGGAGCTCCTACGAGCAGTACTTC.